This record covers a single TCR beta chain. The sample comes from a study of OX40 agonist ivuxolimab in advanced cancers. Trimming took 6 bases from V and 14 from J, leaving 10 bases between them. The length of the CDR3 is 10 residues. CDR1 and CDR2 (germline): MRHNA, SNTAGT. Sequencing was performed with immunoSEQ multiplex PCR; in TCRdb, only in-frame clones are kept and a portion is missing. Seen here are 52,000 or so clones, less than 85% observed once, and the top ten hold about 3.8%. The chain combines TRBV6-4 with TRBJ1-4, with D possibly being TRBD1 (5 bases). The specimen was CD4+ or CD8+ T cells sorted from blood, collected in a trial of the OX40 agonist ivuxolimab. The receptor was isolated from an adult with an advanced solid tumor such as melanoma, head and neck, liver or kidney cancer. The CDR3 loop reads CASRQGYLFF. In DNA form, the CDR3 reads TGTGCCAGCAGGCAGGGATATCTGTTTTTT.